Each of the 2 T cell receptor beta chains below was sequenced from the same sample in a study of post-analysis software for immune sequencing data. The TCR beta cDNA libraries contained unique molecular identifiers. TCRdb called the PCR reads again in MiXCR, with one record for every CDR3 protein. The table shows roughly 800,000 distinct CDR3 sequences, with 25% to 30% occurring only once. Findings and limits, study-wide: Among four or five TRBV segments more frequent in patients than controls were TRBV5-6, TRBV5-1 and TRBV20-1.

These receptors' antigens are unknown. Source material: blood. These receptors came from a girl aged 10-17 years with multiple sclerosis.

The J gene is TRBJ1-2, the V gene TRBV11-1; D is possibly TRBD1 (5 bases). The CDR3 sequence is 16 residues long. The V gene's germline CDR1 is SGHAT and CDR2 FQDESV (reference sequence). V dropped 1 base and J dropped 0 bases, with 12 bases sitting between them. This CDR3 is CASSLGLGGPNYGYTF. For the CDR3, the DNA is TGTGCCAGCAGCTTAGGTCTCGGGGGACCTAACTATGGCTACACCTTC.

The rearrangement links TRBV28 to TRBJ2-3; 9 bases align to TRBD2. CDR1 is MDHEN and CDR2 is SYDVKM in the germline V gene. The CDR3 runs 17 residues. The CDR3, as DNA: TGTGTTTCCCACCTACCGGCGGGAGGGCCTTGGGGAGATACGCAGTATTTT. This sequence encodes CVSHLPAGGPWGDTQYF. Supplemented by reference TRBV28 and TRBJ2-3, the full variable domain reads DVKVTQSSRYLVKRTGEKVFLECVQDMDHENMFWYRQDPGLGLRLIYFSYDVKMKEKGDIPEGYSVSREKKERFSLILESASTNQTSMYLCVSHLPAGGPWGDTQYFGPGTRLTVL.